This TCR beta chain was identified in a study of T cells in Graves' hyperthyroidism and ophthalmopathy. Amplified TCR beta CDR3 regions derived from RNA transcripts. TCR CDR3 regions were first amplified by RT-PCR with HTBI primers. TCRdb reanalysed the multiplex PCR reads using MiXCR and keeps one entry per CDR3 protein. Among more than 500,000 distinct CDR3 sequences, approximately 44% were seen once, and the ten largest hold around 20%. This clonotype came up a few times. The CDR3 runs to 16 residues. Germline assignment: CDR1 LNHNV and CDR2 YYDKDF (reference sequence). V lost 0 bases and J 1 base, leaving 11 bases between the germline ends.

This TCR was recovered from an adult woman with Graves' disease, either hyperthyroidism or ophthalmopathy (not recorded which). This rearrangement joins TRBV15 to TRBJ2-3, with no clear D. The specimen was peripheral blood or thyroid tissue (not recorded which). Written as DNA, the CDR3 is TGTGCCACCAGCAGAGATTGGGGTGGGGGCACAGATACGCAGTATTTT. Its protein product is CATSRDWGGGTDTQYF.